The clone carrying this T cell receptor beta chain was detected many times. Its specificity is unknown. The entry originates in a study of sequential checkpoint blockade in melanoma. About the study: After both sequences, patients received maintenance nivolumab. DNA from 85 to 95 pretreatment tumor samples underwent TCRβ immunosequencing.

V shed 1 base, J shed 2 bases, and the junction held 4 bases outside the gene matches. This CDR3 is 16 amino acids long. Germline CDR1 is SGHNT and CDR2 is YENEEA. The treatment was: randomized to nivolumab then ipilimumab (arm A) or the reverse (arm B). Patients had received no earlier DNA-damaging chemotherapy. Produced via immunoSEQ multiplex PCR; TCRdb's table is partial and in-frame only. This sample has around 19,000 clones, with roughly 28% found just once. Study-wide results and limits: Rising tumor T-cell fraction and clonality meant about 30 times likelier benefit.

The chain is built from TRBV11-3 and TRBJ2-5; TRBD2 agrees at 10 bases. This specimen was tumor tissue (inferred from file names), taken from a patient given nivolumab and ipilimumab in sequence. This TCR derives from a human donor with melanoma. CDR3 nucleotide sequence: TGTGCCAGCAGCTTAGTAGTAGCGGGGGGACAAGAGACCCAGTACTTC. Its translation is CASSLVVAGGQETQYF.